The text below deals with one TCR beta chain. Its antigen is unknown. Base qualities are not provided; no much larger clone lies one nucleotide away. The data stem from a study of naive and memory T cell subsets (dated by TCRdb to about 2017). Concerning the study at large: An open-source, UMI-based TCR alpha and beta sequencing pipeline was applied to sorted naive and memory peripheral blood T cell subsets. The results of the functional CMV T cell responses matched the IgG serology results in every case. RNA was DNase-treated and reverse transcribed with TCR constant-region primers, mostly using SuperScript III.

From the cysteine up to the phenylalanine, the CDR3 has a length of 13 residues. The entry retains the CDR3 DNA only, 39 bases that are in frame from base 1. V and J are truncated by 1 base and 14 bases respectively, leaving an intervening sequence of 15 bases. The germline V gene (reference sequence) sets CDR1 to LNHDA and CDR2 to SQIVND. Overall results and qualifications from the work: No ground truth was available to validate the repertoire findings for the naive and memory subsets. A power law was followed by TCR abundance, with an exponent that differed between naive and memory subsets but was consistent across the three individuals. A few larger clonotypes were found in naive repertoires, especially CD8, and these larger clonotypes were possibly memory cells re-expressing CD45RA. Clonotypes were defined as single alpha or beta chain sequences, not paired alpha/beta receptors. RNA-based TCR counts may be affected by expression changes linked to T cell activation and differentiation. After error correction, only a single occurrence was seen for over 95% of naive TCR sequences, so much steeper abundance distributions were produced than in memory subsets. In both CD4 and CD8 cells, going from naive through CM, EM and EMRA, the Gini index went up while Shannon and inverse Simpson diversity went down.

TCR alpha and beta chain libraries were amplified separately from the second PCR step onward. The CMV status of each donor was determined by measuring IFNgamma production from CD4+ T cells after fresh PBMCs had been stimulated overnight with CMV viral lysate. Miltenyi beads were used first to positively select CD4 T cells, and CD8 T cells were then positively selected from the CD4-negative fraction. After staining for CD3, CD4, CD8, CD45RA, CD27 and a live/dead dye, cells were sorted on a BD Aria II into four subsets based on CD45RA and CD27. A few healthy volunteers provided blood, and each donor's sample was split into CD4 and CD8 T cells and then further divided into four differentiation subsets. Approximately 130 ml of peripheral blood was drawn per donor, and PBMC were isolated by Ficoll-Paque PLUS density-gradient centrifugation. Sorted cells were lysed in RLT buffer, and RNA was extracted with a Qiagen RNeasy kit and stored at -80°C.

Preparation of the library involved UMI-ligation and nested PCR. An equimolar mix of two oligonucleotides covering both TRBC1 and TRBC2 was used as the beta constant-region primer. Four rounds of PCR, combining the SP2 primer with nested alpha and beta constant-region primers, were used to amplify the ligated cDNA. A single-stranded oligonucleotide containing the SP2 primer and a 12-nucleotide UMI was joined to the 3' end of the cDNA by T4 RNA ligase 1. Incubation of the ligation reaction lasted about 19-24 hours at 16 degrees C. PCR2 was typically performed as a SYBR Green qPCR and was stopped at a predetermined threshold so that over-amplification was prevented. Every purification after the first one was done using Agencourt AMPure XP magnetic beads. Libraries were quantified by Qubit and checked on a TapeStation, with a main peak expected near 650 bp. Pooled libraries were sequenced on an Illumina MiSeq using v2 2x251 paired-end kits, and typically roughly 0.85-2.2 million reads were obtained per sample. Each sample library was pooled at approximately 4 nM, and roughly 5-8% PhiX was included to improve cluster recognition. On the study's bioinformatics: V and J genes were assigned to Demultiplexor-processed FASTQ reads by Decombinator through tag matching, with a single base-pair mismatch being allowed. UMIs were used by Collapsinator to correct both sequencing errors and frequency errors arising from PCR heterogeneity. CDR3Translator translated TCRs and extracted CDR3s from the conserved cysteine to the FGXG phenylalanine, flagging non-productive sequences. Gini, Shannon entropy and inverse Simpson indices were calculated on repertoires subsampled to equal numbers of UMI-defined TCRs. Within the linear range, a power law was fitted by maximum likelihood to the distributions of clonotype abundance. On one naive CD8 sample, the pipeline and MIGEC gave similar UMI counts, unique TCR numbers and clonal distributions. One analysis removed from the naive repertoire any naive TCRs that were also found in any memory subset from the same donor. The repertoires were searched for under 7,500 CMV-associated CDR3 sequences that had been compiled from VDJdb and a published dataset. TCRdb ran its own pipeline on the public reads, namely fastp trimming at Q25 and MiXCR clone calling, and kept in-frame beta chains. Merged by CDR3 protein, the rows form single entries marked with the most common genes and DNA. The V and J calls, along with clone size, are taken from TCRdb and not from the paper's own processing. The sample table records some 82,000 distinct CDR3 sequences; around 11% of these occur just once. The ten biggest clones cover around 0.13% of the sample.

The sequence joins TRBV19 to TRBJ2-1; the D gene identity is not certain. The receptor was isolated from a human donor in good health. Sequencing was performed on naive CD4+ T cells from blood. This specimen's cell subset or site label, per the study, means: naive T cells, CD45RA high CD27+. This receptor carries the CDR3 CASSIGLPPVEFF. DNA sequence: TGTGCCAGTAGTATAGGTCTGCCCCCAGTGGAGTTCTTC.